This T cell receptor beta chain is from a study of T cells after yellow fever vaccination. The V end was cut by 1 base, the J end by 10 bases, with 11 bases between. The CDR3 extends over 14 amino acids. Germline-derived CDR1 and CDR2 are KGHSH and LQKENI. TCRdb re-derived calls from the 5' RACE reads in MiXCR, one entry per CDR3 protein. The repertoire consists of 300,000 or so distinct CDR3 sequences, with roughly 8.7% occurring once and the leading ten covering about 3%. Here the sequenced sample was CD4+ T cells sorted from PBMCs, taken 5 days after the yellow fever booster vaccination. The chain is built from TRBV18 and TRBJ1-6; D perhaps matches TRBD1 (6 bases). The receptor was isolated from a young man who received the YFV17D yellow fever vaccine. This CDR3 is CASSPRDTGSPLHF. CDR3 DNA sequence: TGTGCCAGCTCACCACGGGACACAGGATCACCCCTCCACTTT.